This T cell receptor (beta chain) was sequenced during a study of CD8 T cells in ankylosing spondylitis (dated by TCRdb to between 2016 and 2019). Study-level background: The study set out to find disease-linked TCR variants by profiling T cell receptor beta repertoires in ankylosing spondylitis patients and healthy donors. Peripheral blood was sampled, and synovial fluid was additionally collected from ankylosing spondylitis patients. The full study cohort comprised 25 ankylosing spondylitis patients and 85 to 120 healthy donors.

The sample was run on an Illumina HiSeq 2500. TCR beta libraries were prepared by quantitative 5'-RACE with molecular barcodes. In the authors' own workflow: A new computational method based on a probabilistic model of VDJ rearrangement was used to identify disease-linked TCR variants. In TCRdb, the public reads were trimmed at Q25 with fastp and aligned with MiXCR, with productive beta chains retained. For every CDR3 protein sequence, its rows merge into one entry that carries the most common genes and DNA. V and J calls and clone size were set by TCRdb, not the authors. The sample table records roughly 130,000 distinct CDR3 sequences; around 8.5% of these occur just once. In total, the top ten clones hold approximately 3.6% of the sample. Overall study results and their limits: Some of the motif variants had been reported before in the synovial fluid and blood of reactive arthritis patients, a finding that suggests common disease-initiation mechanisms. A CD8+ phenotype was shown by the disease-linked clones, which were found at relatively low frequencies in peripheral blood. According to the report, matched synovial fluid samples from ankylosing spondylitis patients were significantly enriched for the disease-linked clones. Blood from ankylosing spondylitis patients appeared to be characterized by a TCR beta motif composed of 7 to 9 highly homologous amino acid variants.

The CDR3 sequence holds 15 residues, the cysteine and phenylalanine included. Here the CDR3 DNA is all that survives: 45 bases in frame from base 1. V lost 3 bases and J lost 2 bases, and the count of bases not matched to a germline gene is 6. The germline V gene yields SGHTA for CDR1 and FQGNSA for CDR2. This clonotype was counted ten times or more. Its antigen is unknown. The sample holds no much larger clone one base away, and base qualities are not on file. The receptor was derived from a male donor with ankylosing spondylitis or in good health (not recorded which). Sequenced input: blood, either unsorted or a sorted T cell fraction (not recorded which). The chain links TRBV7-2 with TRBJ2-7, with 8 middle bases fitting TRBD1. CDR3 region: CASSFDRGTTYEQYF. The DNA reads as follows: TGTGCCAGCAGCTTCGACAGGGGTACCACCTACGAGCAGTACTTC. Beyond the CDR3, the reference TRBV7-2 and TRBJ2-7 genes provide the residues; the full variable domain reads: GAGVSQSPSNKVTEKGKDVELRCDPISGHTALYWYRQSLGQGLEFLIYFQGNSAPDKSGLPSDRFSAERTGGSVSTLTIQRTQQEDSAVYLCASSFDRGTTYEQYFGPGTRLTVT.